This T cell receptor beta chain is drawn from a study of lymphopenia after photon versus proton radiotherapy (dated by TCRdb to between 2018 and 2021). Context from the whole study: The study compared the immunological effects of photon versus proton radiation therapy in patients with gastrointestinal tumors who developed high-grade lymphopenia. A cohort of some 20 patients with gastrointestinal tumors who received either photon or proton therapy and subsequently developed lymphopenia was included. The goal of the study was to describe how the two radiation modalities differ in their effects on the immune system. The research as a whole found: The survival association was assessed only in patients who died, and the authors presented better survival with proton therapy as a possibility rather than a demonstrated result. Across the cohort, an inverse correlation was found between a larger post-nadir drop in TCR diversity and overall survival time among patients who died. During treatment, patients who received proton therapy stayed relatively stable, whereas patients who received photon therapy lost naive T cells and TCR diversity and gained effector/memory populations. Once the lymphocyte count had reached its nadir, the repertoires of photon-treated patients showed oligoclonal expansion, particularly of CD8+ Temra cells, and this expansion drove the decline in diversity.

The library was produced with the immunoSEQ multiplex PCR assay. T cell repertoires were profiled by deep sequencing of rearranged TCR beta loci, alongside multiparametric flow cytometry. TCRdb retrieved this table from immuneACCESS and kept in-frame rearrangements only. Not all clones are present; in checked studies, unresolved V genes account for under half, and no reason is known for the remainder. The sample profile shows approximately 160,000 clones; around 85% of them were found once. The top ten clones comprise around 5% of the sample. The germline V gene sets CDR1 to SNHLY and CDR2 to FYNNEI. Relative to germline, V is 1 base shorter and J is 2 bases shorter, with 11 bases between their ends. There are 15 amino acids in the CDR3, from cysteine to phenylalanine inclusive. Just CDR3 DNA is preserved here, 45 bases in frame from base 1. On this clone: The specificity of this receptor is unknown. The record has no base qualities; no much larger clone is one base away.

This TCR came from a man aged 45-65 years with gastric cancer. This chain joins TRBV2 to TRBJ2-5, with a tentative D gene TRBD2 over 5 matching bases. The source material was peripheral blood, sampled from a patient treated with photon-based radiotherapy. The sequence in DNA is TGTGCCAGCAGTGAAGAGAGGGTTAGGCAAGAGACCCAGTACTTC. Its amino acids are CASSEERVRQETQYF.